The clone carrying this T cell receptor (beta chain) was counted a single time. This specimen belongs to a study of T cell changes during pregnancy in multiple sclerosis. This CDR3 is built from 16 residues. Germline V lookup: CDR1 MGHRA, CDR2 YSYEKL. V dropped 7 bases and J dropped 5 bases, with 20 bases sitting between them. Here immunoSEQ multiplex PCR was the method, and the copy in TCRdb shows in-frame clones only, minus some. The data show about 34,000 clones, approximately 91% seen once. The TCR originated in a female donor in good health, enrolled as a control in a pregnancy study. The V call is TRBV4-1, the J call TRBJ2-2; TRBD1 might be the D (6 bases). This specimen consisted of peripheral blood, obtained in the second trimester of pregnancy. The CDR3 DNA is TGCGCCAGCAACATCGAGGGACAATCAACAACCGGGGAGCTGTTTTTT. This sequence encodes CASNIEGQSTTGELFF.